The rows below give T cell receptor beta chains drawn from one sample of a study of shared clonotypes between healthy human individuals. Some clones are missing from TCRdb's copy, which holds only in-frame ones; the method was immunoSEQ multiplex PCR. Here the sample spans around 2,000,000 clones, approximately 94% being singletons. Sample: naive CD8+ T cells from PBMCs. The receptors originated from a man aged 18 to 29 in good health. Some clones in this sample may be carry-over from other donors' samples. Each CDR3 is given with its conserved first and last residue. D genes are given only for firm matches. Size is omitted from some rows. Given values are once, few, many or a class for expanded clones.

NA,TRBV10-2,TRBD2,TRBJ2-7,CASSRRLAGEYEQYF,TGCGCCAGCAGTCGGAGACTAGCGGGAGAATACGAGCAGTACTTC
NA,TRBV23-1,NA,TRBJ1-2,CASSPQIGVKNGYTF,TGCGCCAGCAGTCCTCAAATTGGAGTCAAAAATGGCTACACCTTC
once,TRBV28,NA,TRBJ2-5,CASSLGGRWATQYF,TGTGCCAGCAGTTTAGGAGGCAGGTGGGCGACCCAGTACTTC
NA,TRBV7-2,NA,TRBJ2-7,CASGSNYEQYF,TGTGCCAGCGGGAGCAATTACGAGCAGTACTTC
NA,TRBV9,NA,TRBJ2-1,CASSVGQGPYNEQFF,TGTGCCAGCAGCGTAGGGCAGGGCCCCTACAATGAGCAGTTCTTC
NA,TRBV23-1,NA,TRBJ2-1,CASSPIGISGNNEQFF,TGCGCCAGCTCCCCAATCGGCATTTCAGGGAATAATGAGCAGTTCTTC
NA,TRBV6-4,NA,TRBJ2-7,CASSDRGRLQSSYEQYF,TGTGCCAGCAGTGACCGGGGGCGGTTACAGAGTTCCTACGAGCAGTACTTC
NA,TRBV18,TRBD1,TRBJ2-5,CASSPSDREETQYF,TGTGCCAGCTCACCTTCGGACAGGGAGGAGACCCAGTACTTC
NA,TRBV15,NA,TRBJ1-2,CATSREDQRYGYTF,TGTGCCACCAGCAGAGAGGATCAACGGTATGGCTACACCTTC
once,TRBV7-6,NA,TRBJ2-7,CASSRAGQTYEQYF,TGTGCCAGCAGCAGAGCGGGACAGACCTACGAGCAGTACTTC
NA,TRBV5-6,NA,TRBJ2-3,CASSLPGSTDTQYF,TGTGCCAGCAGCTTGCCAGGGTCCACAGATACGCAGTATTTT
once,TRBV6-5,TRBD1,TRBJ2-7,CASSYAQDRDEYF,TGTGCCAGCAGTTACGCCCAAGACAGGGACGAGTACTTC
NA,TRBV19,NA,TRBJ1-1,CASSIEGDRLNTEAFF,TGTGCCAGTAGTATAGAGGGCGACAGGTTGAACACTGAAGCTTTCTTT
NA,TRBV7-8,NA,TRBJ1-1,CASSLGRGAEAFF,TGTGCCAGCAGCTTAGGGCGGGGTGCGGAAGCTTTCTTT
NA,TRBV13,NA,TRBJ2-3,CASSTGRALRETDTQYF,TGTGCCAGCAGCACCGGACGGGCTTTACGAGAGACAGATACGCAGTATTTT
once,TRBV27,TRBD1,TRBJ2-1,CASSSGQTGWDEQFF,TGTGCCAGCAGTTCGGGACAGACCGGCTGGGATGAGCAGTTCTTC
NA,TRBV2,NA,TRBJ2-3,CASRDSTDTQYF,TGTGCCAGCAGAGATAGCACAGATACGCAGTATTTT
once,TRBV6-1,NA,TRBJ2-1,CASTETTFPDHEQFF,TGTGCCAGCACCGAAACCACTTTCCCAGACCATGAGCAGTTCTTC
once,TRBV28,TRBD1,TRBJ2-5,CASSLPDREETQYF,TGTGCCAGCAGTTTACCGGACAGGGAAGAGACCCAGTACTTC
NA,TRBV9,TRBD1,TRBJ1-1,CASSSGTGVAEAFF,TGTGCCAGCAGCAGCGGGACAGGGGTTGCTGAAGCTTTCTTT
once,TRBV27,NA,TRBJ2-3,CASSFLTATSTDTQYF,TGTGCCAGCAGTTTTCTGACAGCAACTAGCACAGATACGCAGTATTTT
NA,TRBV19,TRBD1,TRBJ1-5,CASSSDRGIQPQHF,TGTGCCAGTAGTAGCGACAGGGGAATCCAGCCCCAGCATTTT
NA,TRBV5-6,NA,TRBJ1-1,CASSTGLGGTEAFF,TGTGCCAGCAGCACGGGCTTGGGGGGCACTGAAGCTTTCTTT
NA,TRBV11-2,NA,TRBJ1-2,CASSLGPTDFYGYTF,TGTGCCAGCAGCTTAGGTCCGACAGACTTCTATGGCTACACCTTC
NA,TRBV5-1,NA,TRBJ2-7,CASSLGPGQSYEQYF,TGCGCCAGCAGCTTGGGCCCCGGACAGTCATACGAGCAGTACTTC
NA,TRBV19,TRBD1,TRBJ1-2,CASSTPTGVNYGYTF,TGTGCCAGTAGTACCCCGACAGGGGTTAACTATGGCTACACCTTC
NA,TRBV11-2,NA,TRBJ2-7,CASSLEVAAPYEQYF,TGTGCCAGCAGCTTAGAAGTGGCGGCCCCCTACGAGCAGTACTTC
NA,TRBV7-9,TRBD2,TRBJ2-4,CASSFVAGGRGLAKNIQYF,TGTGCCAGCAGCTTTGTAGCGGGAGGGAGGGGGCTAGCCAAAAACATTCAGTACTTC
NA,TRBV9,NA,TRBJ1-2,CASSVVRGSDGYTF,TGTGCCAGCAGCGTAGTACGAGGGTCGGATGGCTACACCTTC
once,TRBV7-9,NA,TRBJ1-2,CASSSTGYIYGYTF,TGTGCCAGCAGCTCCACCGGGTATATCTATGGCTACACCTTC
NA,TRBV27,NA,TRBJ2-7,CASSLSGQAGHEQYF,TGTGCCAGCAGTTTATCGGGTCAGGCAGGGCACGAGCAGTACTTC
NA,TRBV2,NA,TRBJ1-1,CASSRVNTEAFF,TGTGCCAGCAGCAGGGTGAACACTGAAGCTTTCTTT
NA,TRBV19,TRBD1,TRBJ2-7,CASSVGTGRTYEQYF,TGTGCCAGTAGTGTTGGGACAGGGAGAACCTACGAGCAGTACTTC
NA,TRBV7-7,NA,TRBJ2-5,CASSPVWGGETQYF,TGTGCCAGCAGCCCCGTGTGGGGCGGAGAGACCCAGTACTTC
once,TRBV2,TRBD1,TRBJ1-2,CASSTGTGKGYTF,TGTGCCAGCAGCACCGGGACAGGGAAGGGCTACACCTTC
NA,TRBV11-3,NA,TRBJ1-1,CASSLGYGENTEAFF,TGTGCCAGCAGCTTAGGGTACGGAGAGAACACTGAAGCTTTCTTT
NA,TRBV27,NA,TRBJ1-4,CASSLSPEGEKLFF,TGTGCCAGCAGTTTATCTCCGGAGGGGGAAAAACTGTTTTTT
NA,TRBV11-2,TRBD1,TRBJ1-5,CASSPGQLTDQPQHF,TGTGCCAGCAGCCCGGGACAGCTTACGGACCAGCCCCAGCATTTT
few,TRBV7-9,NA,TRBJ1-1,CASSPPGTEAFF,TGTGCCAGCAGCCCACCGGGGACTGAAGCTTTCTTT
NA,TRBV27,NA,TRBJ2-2,CASSLRGGGYTGELFF,TGTGCCAGCAGTTTACGGGGAGGAGGGTACACCGGGGAGCTGTTTTTT
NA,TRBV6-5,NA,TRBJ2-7,CASSYSRGAVRYF,TGTGCCAGCAGTTACTCTCGGGGGGCCGTGCGATACTTC
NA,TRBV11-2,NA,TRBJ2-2,CASSSPGALTNTGELFF,TGTGCCAGCAGCTCTCCAGGGGCTCTTACGAACACCGGGGAGCTGTTTTTT
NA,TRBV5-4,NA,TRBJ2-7,CASSFDSSPYEQYF,TGTGCCAGCAGCTTTGACAGTTCCCCCTACGAGCAGTACTTC
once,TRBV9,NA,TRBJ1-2,CASSVANYGYTF,TGTGCCAGCAGCGTGGCCAACTATGGCTACACCTTC
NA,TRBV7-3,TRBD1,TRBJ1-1,CASSPGTGAMNTEAFF,TGTGCCAGCAGCCCCGGGACAGGGGCCATGAACACTGAAGCTTTCTTT
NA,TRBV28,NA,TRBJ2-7,CASSLHGAGYEQYF,TGTGCCAGCAGTTTACATGGGGCTGGCTACGAGCAGTACTTC
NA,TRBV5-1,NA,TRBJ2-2,CASSWRTVPGPRVGELFF,TGCGCCAGCAGCTGGAGGACGGTACCGGGCCCTCGCGTCGGGGAGCTGTTTTTT
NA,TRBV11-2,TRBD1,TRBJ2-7,CASSADRGYWYEQYF,TGTGCCAGCAGCGCGGACAGGGGGTATTGGTACGAGCAGTACTTC
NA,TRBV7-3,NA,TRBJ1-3,CASSTGPLGSGNTIYF,TGTGCCAGCAGTACAGGGCCTCTCGGCTCTGGAAACACCATATATTTT